The sequence of this T cell receptor (beta chain) was determined in a study of T cell responses to AZD1222 COVID-19 vaccine (dated by TCRdb to about 2021). Describing the broader study: TCR sequencing covered more than 230 trial participants: 200 to 210 given two doses of AZD1222 and approximately 25 given two doses of MenACWY control vaccine. Trial participants were enrolled by age into subgroups of 18-55, 56-69 and 70-plus years, and around 150, 28 and 57 TCR-sequenced participants, respectively, were included in these subgroups. The paper as a whole reports these results and caveats: CD4 TCRs associated with the vaccine covered the entire spike protein, and the dominant responses were in regions 160-218 and 743-854. Spike-specific TCR breadth and depth rose significantly after two AZD1222 doses compared with day 0 and with MenACWY recipients. The 56-69-year group was small, and its depth increase did not reach significance, likely because of low power. Nearly half of unique spike-specific TCRs reportedly recognized epitopes outside regions mutated in the B.1.351 and B.1.1.7 variants. Only five to seven AZD1222 recipients were SARS-CoV-2 seropositive at baseline, limiting conclusions about previously exposed vaccinees. Participants were mostly white British, with more females than males. The authors suggested clonal diversity may have been underestimated. Because no day 14 peak-response samples were available, repertoires were characterized only after the peak T cell response.

V is cut by 4 bases and J by 8 bases, and the space between the germline ends is 11 bases. From the cysteine through the phenylalanine, the CDR3 covers 12 amino acids. The DNA shown is the 36-base CDR3, in frame from base 1. Via the germline V gene, CDR1 is SQVTM and CDR2 ANQGSEA. The CDR3 regions of human TCRbeta chains were analyzed by immunosequencing. In the original analysis: Repertoire TCRs were matched against a reference library of SARS-CoV-2-specific TCRs generated with the MIRA antigen-specificity platform. Breadth was defined as the fraction of unique TCRs that were SARS-CoV-2-associated, and depth was defined as the fraction of total T cells that were SARS-CoV-2-associated. Each spike-specific TCR was assigned to its reactive spike region and to a CD4 or CD8 class using the MIRA data. Log10-transformed breadth and depth values were compared by one-way ANOVA with Sidak's multiple comparisons tests. The clones in this table, taken by TCRdb from immuneACCESS, are in-frame only. Not every clone is retained; where verified, under half of the shortfall comes from an unresolved V gene, and the cause of the rest is unknown. Clonal size and the V and J genes are those of that table, whereas D and trimming came from the DNA. The sample table contains 70,000 to 80,000 clones; only one count was recorded for 80% of them. The top ten clonotypes cover around 50% of the sample.

In regard to this clone: The target of this receptor is not known. No qualities accompany the bases; no much larger clone lies one base away.

The time point label corresponds to: about 28 days (+/-7) after the second vaccine dose. AZD1222 recipients whose second dose came at about 4 weeks and those whose second dose came at about 12 weeks were combined into one group, since spike-specific TCR depth and breadth did not differ between the two schedules. Samples from vaccinated people were obtained from the UK trials COV001 and COV002, which included a single-blind randomized controlled phase 2/3 trial of AZD1222 (ChAdOx1 nCoV-19) in healthy adults. For TCRbeta chain sequencing, PBMC samples from trial participants were taken at day 0 and at day 28 after the second dose.

The material sequenced was peripheral blood, taken 28 days after the second AZD1222 dose. The sequence joins TRBV29-1 to TRBJ1-4; tentative D gene TRBD1, with 5 bases matching. The source is an adult who received the AZD1222 COVID-19 vaccine. At the DNA level, the sequence is TGCAGCGTTGTTCTCGGGGACGAAAAACTGTTTTTT. The translation is CSVVLGDEKLFF.